The present T cell receptor (beta chain) was sequenced within a study of immune reconstitution after stem cell transplant in scleroderma. This clonotype was counted only a few times. At one end, the junction sequence differs from germline, possibly due to a read error. TCRdb passed the RT-PCR reads through MiXCR, listing each CDR3 protein once. The table lists 1,500 to 2,000 distinct CDR3 sequences, roughly an eighth of them singletons. The length of the CDR3 is 14 residues. CDR1 SSHAT and CDR2 FNYEAQ come from the germline V gene (reference sequence). The chain employs TRBV7-7 and TRBJ2-1; the D gene is possibly TRBD2 (6 bases). Sampling was performed before or after autologous hematopoietic stem cell transplantation (not recorded which). The sequence came from a female donor with systemic sclerosis. The CDR3: CASSSDPGGSETFF. The CDR3 DNA follows: TGTGCTAGCAGCTCTGACCCTGGGGGGTCTGAGACGTTCTTC. Variable domain in full (rest from reference TRBV7-7 and TRBJ2-1): GAGVSQSPRYKVTKRGQDVTLRCDPISSHATLYWYQQALGQGPEFLTYFNYEAQPDKSGLPSDRFSAERPEGSISTLTIQRTEQRDSAMYRCASSSDPGGSETFFGPGTRLTVL.